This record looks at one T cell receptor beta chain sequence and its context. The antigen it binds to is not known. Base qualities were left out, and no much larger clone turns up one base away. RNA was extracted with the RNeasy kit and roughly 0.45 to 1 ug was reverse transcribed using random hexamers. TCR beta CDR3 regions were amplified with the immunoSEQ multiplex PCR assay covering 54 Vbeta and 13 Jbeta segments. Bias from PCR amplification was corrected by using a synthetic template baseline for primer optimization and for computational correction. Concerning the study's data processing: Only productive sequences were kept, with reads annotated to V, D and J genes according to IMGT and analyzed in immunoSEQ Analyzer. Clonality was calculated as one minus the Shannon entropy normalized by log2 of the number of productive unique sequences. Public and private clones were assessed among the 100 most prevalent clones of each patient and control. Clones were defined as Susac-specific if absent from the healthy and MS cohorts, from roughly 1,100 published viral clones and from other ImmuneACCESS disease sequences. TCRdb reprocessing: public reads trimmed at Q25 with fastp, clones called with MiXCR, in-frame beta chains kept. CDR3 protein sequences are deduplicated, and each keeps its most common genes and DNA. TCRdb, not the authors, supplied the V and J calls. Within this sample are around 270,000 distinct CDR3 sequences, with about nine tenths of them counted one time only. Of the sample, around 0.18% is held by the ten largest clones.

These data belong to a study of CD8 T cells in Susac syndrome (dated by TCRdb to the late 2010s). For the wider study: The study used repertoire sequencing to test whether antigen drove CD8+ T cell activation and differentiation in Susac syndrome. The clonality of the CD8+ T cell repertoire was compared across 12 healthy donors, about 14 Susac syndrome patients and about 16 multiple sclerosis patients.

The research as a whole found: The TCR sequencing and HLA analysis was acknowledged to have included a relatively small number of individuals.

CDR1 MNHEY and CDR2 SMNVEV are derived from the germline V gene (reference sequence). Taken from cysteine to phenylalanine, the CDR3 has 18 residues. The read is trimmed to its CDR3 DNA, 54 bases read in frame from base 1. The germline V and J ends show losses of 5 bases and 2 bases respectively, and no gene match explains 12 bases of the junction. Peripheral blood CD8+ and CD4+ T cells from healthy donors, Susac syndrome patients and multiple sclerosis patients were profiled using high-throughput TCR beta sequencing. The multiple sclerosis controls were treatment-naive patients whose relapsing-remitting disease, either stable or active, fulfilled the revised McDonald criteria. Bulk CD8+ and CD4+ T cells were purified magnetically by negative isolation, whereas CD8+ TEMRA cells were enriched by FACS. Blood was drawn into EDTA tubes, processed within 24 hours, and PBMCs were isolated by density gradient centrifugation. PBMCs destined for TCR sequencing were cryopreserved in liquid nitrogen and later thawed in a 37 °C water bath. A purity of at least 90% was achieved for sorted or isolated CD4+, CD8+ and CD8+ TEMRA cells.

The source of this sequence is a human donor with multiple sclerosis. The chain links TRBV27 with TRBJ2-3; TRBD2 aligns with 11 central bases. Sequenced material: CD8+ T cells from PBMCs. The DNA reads TGTGCCAGCAGTGAAAGACTAGCGGGGCCCGTACTCACAGATACGCAGTATTTT. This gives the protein CASSERLAGPVLTDTQYF.